This TCR beta chain was captured by sequencing in a study of cytomegalovirus exposure and HLA in healthy donors. Study outcomes and limitations: A missense DCLRE1C variant was associated with V- and J-gene trimming of TCR beta chains in a later analysis, and an independent cohort replicated the association. Listed as cytomegalovirus-associated were 150 or so TCR beta chains.

Regarding this clone: What it binds is not known.

60 Vbeta and 13 Jbeta primers were used in PCR. Some clones are missing from TCRdb's copy, which holds only in-frame ones; the method was immunoSEQ multiplex PCR. The repertoire consists of under 200,000 clones, with roughly 89% occurring once and the leading ten covering about 0.9%. J was trimmed by 4 bases and V by 6 bases; bases with no gene match: 4. CDR1 is KGHSH, CDR2 LQKENI, per germline. This CDR3 spans 14 amino acids. The gene calls are TRBV18 and TRBJ2-7; 12 positions agree with TRBD2. The sequencing sample was made of PBMCs. This TCR derives from a woman in her 30s in good health and CMV-seronegative. CDR3 in DNA: TGTGCCAGCTCCGCCGGGACTAGCGGGTACGAGCAGTACTTC. It encodes CASSAGTSGYEQYF.